The 31 T cell receptor beta chains given below trace back to one sample, sequenced in a study of somatic mutations in cytotoxic T cells in rheumatoid arthritis (TCRdb year 2017). Library preparation employed the immunoSEQ multiplex PCR assay. TCRdb provides this immuneACCESS table in a form limited to in-frame rearrangements. Some clones are lacking; in checked studies, under half of them reflect an unresolved V gene, and why the rest are absent is not known. The sample table contains over 15,000 clones; only one count was recorded for less than 90% of them. 15% of the sample comes from the top ten. Sequences were obtained from CD8+ T cells sorted from blood. These receptors all come from a man aged 35 to 55 in good health.

The V and J genes are TRBV7-8 and TRBJ1-1; D possibly corresponds to TRBD1 (6 bases). The V end was cut by 3 bases, the J end by 3 bases, with 11 bases between. CDR1 is SGHVS, CDR2 FQNEAQ, per germline. The CDR3 covers 14 residues. The CDR3 region is CASSFQGRDTEAFF. The CDR3 nucleotides read TGTGCCAGCAGCTTTCAGGGGAGGGACACTGAAGCTTTCTTT.

V gene TRBV7-2 combines with J gene TRBJ1-1, with D uncertain. V lost 2 bases, J lost 10 bases, and 17 bases lay in between. This CDR3 region has 14 residues. Germline CDR1 and CDR2: SGHTA and FQGNSA. The CDR3, as DNA: TGTGCCAGCAGCTTACCCCCACACAATACCGGAGCTTTCTTT. This sequence encodes CASSLPPHNTGAFF. The full variable domain, rest sourced from reference TRBV7-2 and TRBJ1-1, is GAGVSQSPSNKVTEKGKDVELRCDPISGHTALYWYRQSLGQGLEFLIYFQGNSAPDKSGLPSDRFSAERTGGSVSTLTIQRTQQEDSAVYLCASSLPPHNTGAFFGQGTRLTVV.

The chain employs TRBV11-2 and TRBJ2-7, with D maybe TRBD1 (6 bases). V was pared by 1 base and J by 6 bases, with 10 bases between. CDR1 and CDR2 (germline): SGHAT, FQNNGV. The CDR3 length is 13 residues. The CDR3 bases are TGTGCCAGCAGCTTAGCACAGGGTGTCGAGCAGTACTTC. Amino acid sequence: CASSLAQGVEQYF.

This sequence joins TRBV18 and TRBJ2-1; 7 nucleotides line up with TRBD2. This CDR3 contains 14 residues. Germline CDR1 KGHSH, CDR2 LQKENI. The V segment lost 0 bases and the J segment 9 bases; nucleotides outside the gene matches: 5. The CDR3 spells CASSPPPTSSEQFF. Written as DNA, the CDR3 is TGTGCCAGCTCACCACCCCCGACTAGCAGTGAGCAGTTCTTC. The variable domain in full, with the rest retrieved from reference TRBV18 and TRBJ2-1, is NAGVMQNPRHLVRRRGQEARLRCSPMKGHSHVYWYRQLPEEGLKFMVYLQKENIIDESGMPKERFSAEFPKEGPSILRIQQVVRGDSAAYFCASSPPPTSSEQFFGPGTRLTVL.

The chain recombines TRBV18 with TRBJ2-3; no clear D. Germline V gene lookup returns CDR1 KGHSH and CDR2 LQKENI. The germline V and J ends were trimmed by 3 bases and 1 base, with 11 bases remaining between them. This CDR3 is built from 15 residues. CDR3 sequence: CASSPRYSRTDTQYF. The CDR3 DNA follows: TGTGCCAGCTCACCGCGGTACAGCCGCACAGATACGCAGTATTTT.

The chain has TRBV28 and TRBJ2-5; D uncertain. Per germline, CDR1 MDHEN and CDR2 SYDVKM. This CDR3 has 14 residues. V dropped 5 bases and J dropped 0 bases, with 10 bases sitting between them. This CDR3 is CASSRPANQETQYF. Written as DNA, the CDR3 is TGTGCCAGCAGTAGGCCAGCGAACCAAGAGACCCAGTACTTC.

The rearrangement links TRBV27 to TRBJ1-2; 9 nucleotides align to TRBD1. V lost 0 bases to trimming and J lost 6 bases; unmatched junction nucleotides: 5. Per the germline V gene, CDR1 is MNHEY and CDR2 is SMNVEV (reference sequence). The CDR3 runs 15 residues. As DNA, the CDR3 is TGTGCCAGCAGTTTATCCCTCACAGGGGGCGATGGCTACACCTTC. It codes for CASSLSLTGGDGYTF.

V usage is TRBV5-1 and J usage is TRBJ2-1; 7 bases are shared with TRBD2. V lost 3 bases, J lost 8 bases, and 8 bases stayed unmatched. CDR1 is SGHRS and CDR2 is YFSETQ in the germline V gene. The CDR3 runs 14 residues. In DNA, the CDR3 is TGCGCCAGCAGCTCGCGGGAGAGATGGGATGAGCAGTTCTTC. This translates into CASSSRERWDEQFF.

The CDR3 DNA reads TGTGCCAGCAGTGTCTTAGCGGGAGCTTTTTTTCGCACAGATACGCAGTATTTT. Translating gives CASSVLAGAFFRTDTQYF. The chain has TRBV27 and TRBJ2-3, with 9 bases lining up with TRBD2. Losses at the gene ends were 5 bases for V and 1 base for J; bases not matched to a gene: 13. Per the germline V gene, CDR1 is MNHEY and CDR2 is SMNVEV (reference sequence). CDR3 size: 18 residues.

This clone was observed once. This rearrangement joins TRBV10-3 to TRBJ2-7; 7 bases are a match to TRBD1. This CDR3 has 13 amino acids. Germline values: CDR1 ENHRY, CDR2 SYGVKD. Trimming cost V 3 bases and J 5 bases; bases outside gene matches: 4. CDR3 in DNA: TGTGCCATCAGTGACAGACAGGGCGACGAGCAGTACTTC. Translated: CAISDRQGDEQYF.

This clone was observed a single time. This rearrangement joins TRBV14 to TRBJ2-7; the match to TRBD2 covers 9 bases. Germline V lookup: CDR1 SGHDN, CDR2 FVKESK. V trimming: 4 bases; J trimming: 1 base; junction bases outside the gene matches: 5. This CDR3 is built from 15 residues. The CDR3 protein is CASSRGRGESYEQYF. The CDR3 bases are TGTGCCAGCAGCCGCGGGAGGGGTGAGTCCTACGAGCAGTACTTC.

The chain is built from TRBV28 and TRBJ2-7; D may correspond to TRBD1 or TRBD2 (5 bases each). The CDR3 sequence is 15 residues long. Trimming shortened V by 2 bases and J by 3 bases, and 14 bases separated the two germline ends. The germline gives CDR1 MDHEN, CDR2 SYDVKM. CDR3 sequence (DNA): TGTGCCAGCAGTTTAATCGGGGCTAATAACTACGAGCAGTACTTC. This gives the protein CASSLIGANNYEQYF.

This chain uses TRBV5-4 with TRBJ2-2; the D gene is possibly TRBD1 (6 bases). The CDR3 covers 16 residues. The germline V gene encodes CDR1 SGHNT and CDR2 YYREEE (reference sequence). V lost 3 bases, J lost 1 base, and 13 bases lay in between. CDR3 protein: CASSYTGHLNTGELFF. The CDR3 bases are TGTGCCAGCAGCTACACGGGACACCTGAACACCGGGGAGCTGTTTTTT.

This rearrangement joins TRBV7-9 to TRBJ1-1, with a possible D match to TRBD1 (5 bases). Germline-derived CDR1 and CDR2 are SEHNR and FQNEAQ (reference sequence). V lost 2 bases, J lost 0 bases, and 10 bases lay in between. The length of the CDR3 is 15 residues. In DNA, the CDR3 is TGTGCCAGCAGCTTAAGAGGGGAGTTGAACACTGAAGCTTTCTTT. Translation: CASSLRGELNTEAFF.

This chain links TRBV28 with TRBJ1-1; D gene unclear. Germline V gene lookup returns CDR1 MDHEN and CDR2 SYDVKM. The CDR3 runs 14 residues. Trimming left V 4 bases short and J 3 bases short, with 12 bases between. CDR3 in DNA: TGTGCCAGCAGTTATGCATATAGTTACACTGAAGCTTTCTTT. Protein sequence: CASSYAYSYTEAFF.

The rearrangement joins TRBV14 to TRBJ1-5; D is uncertain. Germline V lookup: CDR1 SGHDN, CDR2 FVKESK. The CDR3 runs 13 residues. Trimming cost V 4 bases and J 5 bases, with 9 bases left between them. The CDR3 sequence: CASSPGRYQPQHF. The DNA of the CDR3 is TGTGCCAGCAGCCCAGGCCGGTATCAGCCCCAGCATTTT.

V gene TRBV5-4 combines with J gene TRBJ2-1; the match to TRBD2 covers 8 bases. The CDR3 spans 15 residues. V shed 3 bases, J shed 4 bases, and the junction held 6 bases outside the gene matches. In germline, CDR1 is SGHNT, CDR2 YYREEE (reference sequence). In DNA, the CDR3 is TGTGCCAGCAGCTCGACTAGCGCTATGTACAATGAGCAGTTCTTC. Translation: CASSSTSAMYNEQFF.

J is TRBJ1-1 and V is TRBV27; 7 nucleotides agree with TRBD1. Germline V gene lookup returns CDR1 MNHEY and CDR2 SMNVEV (reference sequence). This CDR3 is built from 16 residues. V shed 5 bases, J shed 4 bases, and the junction held 13 bases outside the gene matches. CDR3 amino acids: CASSVGTVKGRTEAFF. The DNA for the CDR3 is TGTGCCAGCAGTGTAGGGACAGTTAAAGGGCGCACTGAAGCTTTCTTT.

This chain uses TRBV11-2 with TRBJ2-7; no reliable D call. Germline V gene lookup returns CDR1 SGHAT and CDR2 FQNNGV. The germline V and J ends were trimmed by 1 base and 4 bases, with 8 bases remaining between them. The CDR3 is 13 residues long. The CDR3 is CASSLGVGYEQYF. Written as DNA, the CDR3 is TGTGCCAGCAGCTTAGGGGTAGGGTACGAGCAGTACTTC.

The chain employs TRBV5-1 and TRBJ2-7; D is unclear. Trimming shortened V by 0 bases and J by 4 bases, and 17 bases separated the two germline ends. Germline assignment: CDR1 SGHRS and CDR2 YFSETQ. CDR3 length equals 16 residues. CDR3 DNA sequence: TGCGCCAGCAGCTTGGTGCCAGCCCAAGCGAATTACGAGCAGTACTTC. Translated: CASSLVPAQANYEQYF.

This chain links TRBV7-9 with TRBJ2-2; possible D gene TRBD1, 6 bases. In germline, CDR1 is SEHNR, CDR2 FQNEAQ (reference sequence). The V end lost 5 bases, the J end lost 1 base, and 11 bases lay between the germline ends. The CDR3 spans 15 residues. In nucleotides, the CDR3 is TGTGCCAGCAGCCTCACGACAGGGAACACCGGGGAGCTGTTTTTT. Its protein is CASSLTTGNTGELFF.

The chain carries TRBV7-9 and TRBJ1-4, with a weak D call TRBD1 (5 bases). The CDR3 is 14 amino acids. V shed 6 bases and J shed 7 bases, with 15 bases lying between them. Germline V gene data show CDR1 as SEHNR and CDR2 as FQNEAQ (reference sequence). The CDR3 DNA follows: TGTGCCAGCAGGGGACCTTTCGGAGGTGAAAAACTGTTTTTT. This sequence encodes CASRGPFGGEKLFF.

The chain links TRBV23-1 to TRBJ2-3; D not certain. TRBV23-1 qualifies as an ORF whose function is uncertain. Trimming cost V 1 base and J 1 base, with 15 bases left between them. This CDR3 comprises 17 residues. CDR3 nucleotide sequence: TGCGCCAGCAGTCAATTCCGACACCTTGGGGGCACAGATACGCAGTATTTT. Translation: CASSQFRHLGGTDTQYF.

The chain recombines TRBV5-3 with TRBJ2-7, with 8 nucleotides matching TRBD1. TRBV5-3 is filed as an ORF, its function uncertain. Trimming took 6 bases from V and 0 from J; bases not matched to a gene: 11. The CDR3 loop spans 16 amino acids. CDR3 coding DNA: TGTGCCAGAACATTTAAACGGACAGGGAACTCCTACGAGCAGTACTTC. It translates to CARTFKRTGNSYEQYF.

The chain recombines TRBV28 with TRBJ2-7; a possible D gene is TRBD1 (5 bases). This CDR3 spans 16 amino acids. CDR1 MDHEN and CDR2 SYDVKM come from the germline V gene. Trimming shortened V by 1 base and J by 1 base, and 14 bases separated the two germline ends. The CDR3 bases are TGTGCCAGCAGTTTATTGGTAGGGGTTCCATCCTACGAGCAGTACTTC. It yields the protein CASSLLVGVPSYEQYF.

This chain joins TRBV28 and TRBJ2-7, with 7 positions matching TRBD1. The germline gives CDR1 MDHEN, CDR2 SYDVKM. After removal of 5 bases from V and 2 bases from J, the junction contained 12 bases not matched to a gene. This CDR3 comprises 16 residues. The chain's CDR3 is CASSELSDRVPYEQYF. The CDR3 coding sequence is TGTGCCAGCAGTGAATTGAGTGACAGGGTGCCCTACGAGCAGTACTTC.

V is TRBV6-6 and J is TRBJ1-1; D is uncertain. Germline CDR1 MNHNY, CDR2 SVGAGI (reference sequence). The CDR3 length is 12 residues. Trimming shortened V by 7 bases and J by 0 bases, and 6 bases separated the two germline ends. In nucleotides, the CDR3 is TGTGCCAGCAAGTGGGTGAACACTGAAGCTTTCTTT. This codes for CASKWVNTEAFF.

The rearrangement links TRBV28 to TRBJ2-1; TRBD2 agrees at 9 bases. The CDR3 sequence is 15 residues long. Germline V gives CDR1 MDHEN, CDR2 SYDVKM. The V and J ends lost 6 bases and 4 bases, in that order; junction bases with no gene match: 7. CDR3 DNA: TGTGCCAGCAGGTTAGGACTAGCGCAATACAATGAGCAGTTCTTC. Amino acid sequence: CASRLGLAQYNEQFF.

The CDR3 DNA is TGTGCCAGCAGTTTAAGAGGTGGTGGGGGGAACGGGGAGCTGTTTTTT. It yields the protein CASSLRGGGGNGELFF. The chain carries TRBV27 and TRBJ2-2; perhaps TRBD2 as D (6 bases). Trimming took 2 bases from V and 7 from J, leaving 17 bases between them. This CDR3 region has 16 residues. Germline CDR1 MNHEY, CDR2 SMNVEV (reference sequence).

This chain links TRBV5-1 with TRBJ2-7; D is possibly TRBD2 (5 bases). Per germline, CDR1 SGHRS and CDR2 YFSETQ. The CDR3 totals 14 residues. V was cut by 4 bases and J by 4 bases, with 15 bases left in between. The CDR3 region is CASSRRTGEYEQYF. CDR3 sequence (DNA): TGCGCCAGCAGCCGGAGGACTGGAGAATACGAGCAGTACTTC. The full variable domain, its missing parts supplied by reference TRBV5-1 and TRBJ2-7, is KAGVTQTPRYLIKTRGQQVTLSCSPISGHRSVSWYQQTPGQGLQFLFEYFSETQRNKGNFPGRFSGRQFSNSRSEMNVSTLELGDSALYLCASSRRTGEYEQYFGPGTRLTVT.

The rearrangement uses TRBV9 and TRBJ2-3, with a weak D call TRBD1 (6 bases). The germline V gene has CDR1 SGDLS and CDR2 YYNGEE. The CDR3 totals 16 residues. V shed 5 bases and J shed 6 bases, with 22 bases lying between them. The CDR3 protein is CASSSTTGSAIDTQYF. CDR3 coding DNA: TGTGCCAGCAGTTCGACGACAGGCTCTGCCATTGATACGCAGTATTTT. Drawing the rest from reference TRBV9 and TRBJ2-3, the complete variable domain is DSGVTQTPKHLITATGQRVTLRCSPRSGDLSVYWYQQSLDQGLQFLIQYYNGEERAKGNILERFSAQQFPDLHSELNLSSLELGDSALYFCASSSTTGSAIDTQYFGPGTRLTVL.